The clone carrying this T cell receptor beta chain appeared a few times. Its antigen is unknown. The entry originates in a study of OX40 agonist ivuxolimab in advanced cancers. Germline-derived CDR1 and CDR2 are SEHNR and FQNEAQ (reference sequence). Trimming left V 3 bases short and J 2 bases short, with 9 bases between. This CDR3 has 14 residues. TCRdb's table, derived via immunoSEQ multiplex PCR, lists solely in-frame clones and lacks some. Of approximately 75,000 clones listed, roughly 78% are singletons. General study findings and limits: Among patients with partial responses at 0.1-3.0 mg/kg, clonal expansion was among the lowest. What antigens the expanded peripheral T cells recognized was never established.

The sequence derives from an adult with an advanced solid tumor such as melanoma, head and neck, liver or kidney cancer. The rearrangement uses TRBV7-9 and TRBJ2-3; no clear D. The source was CD4+ or CD8+ T cells sorted from blood, collected in a trial of the OX40 agonist ivuxolimab. This CDR3 is CASSFSGNTDTQYF. Written as DNA, the CDR3 is TGTGCCAGCAGCTTCTCGGGCAACACAGATACGCAGTATTTT.